A selection of T cell receptor beta chains follows, all from one sample in a study of blood T cell repertoires in COVID-19. Clones were sequenced by immunoSEQ multiplex PCR, and TCRdb holds only the in-frame ones, with some missing. This table has tens of thousands of clones, 85% to 90% appearing once. Sequenced material: peripheral blood. Receptors originate from a woman between 65 and 79 years old with acute or convalescent COVID-19. CDR3s include the opening cysteine and the closing phenylalanine or tryptophan. The D gene is left open where the match is weak. Expanded clones get a size class; other rows say once, few or many, or leave the size out.

clone_size j_call v_call d_call cdr3_aa cdr3_nt
NA TRBJ1-1 TRBV6-5 TRBD1 CASSHSGQGEAFF TGTGCCAGCAGCCACTCCGGACAGGGTGAAGCTTTCTTT
NA TRBJ2-1 TRBV11-3 NA CASSSRSDNEQFF TGTGCCAGCAGCTCGAGAAGCGACAATGAGCAGTTCTTC
once TRBJ1-3 TRBV5-6 NA CASSLLGGSGNTIYF TGTGCCAGCAGCTTGTTGGGGGGCTCTGGAAACACCATATATTTT
NA TRBJ2-3 TRBV7-9 NA CASSLAGAGTDTQYF TGTGCCAGCAGCTTAGCGGGAGCGGGCACAGATACGCAGTATTTT
NA TRBJ1-2 TRBV18 NA CASSPPGGLYGYTF TGTGCCAGCTCACCCCCGGGAGGGCTCTATGGCTACACCTTC
NA TRBJ2-1 TRBV15 NA CATSALRGRNEQFF TGTGCCACCAGCGCCTTGCGGGGGCGAAATGAGCAGTTCTTC
NA TRBJ2-3 TRBV24-1 TRBD2 CATSDSQLAGGPGDTQYF TGTGCCACCAGTGATTCACAACTAGCGGGAGGGCCAGGGGATACGCAGTATTTT
NA TRBJ2-5 TRBV5-1 TRBD2 CASSLEKGGYETQYF TGCGCCAGCAGCTTGGAAAAGGGAGGGTACGAGACCCAGTACTTC
NA TRBJ1-3 TRBV28 TRBD1 CASSLRTGSSGNTIYF TGTGCCAGCAGTCTGAGGACAGGGTCTTCAGGAAACACCATATATTTT
NA TRBJ2-2 TRBV24-1 NA CATSDLLSGVNTGELFF TGTGCCACCAGTGATTTGTTATCAGGGGTAAACACCGGGGAGCTGTTTTTT
NA TRBJ2-3 TRBV11-2 NA CASSLRVLSSTDTQYF TGTGCCAGCAGCCTCCGGGTTCTCTCTAGCACAGATACGCAGTATTTT
NA TRBJ2-1 TRBV11-3 TRBD2 CASSSSSGRAFGEQFF TGTGCCAGCAGCTCATCTAGCGGGAGGGCCTTTGGTGAGCAGTTCTTC
NA TRBJ2-4 TRBV10-1 TRBD1 CASSESGTGNIQYF TGCGCCAGCAGTGAGTCGGGGACAGGGAACATTCAGTACTTC
NA TRBJ1-1 TRBV11-3 TRBD1 CASSSEQGMNTEAFF TGTGCCAGCAGCTCCGAACAGGGGATGAACACTGAAGCTTTCTTT
NA TRBJ2-4 TRBV2 NA CASGQNIQYF TGTGCCAGCGGGCAAAACATTCAGTACTTC
few TRBJ2-1 TRBV7-9 NA CASSLFGSWQFF TGTGCCAGCAGCTTATTCGGGAGTTGGCAGTTCTTC
NA TRBJ2-3 TRBV28 NA CASSVGFGTQYF TGTGCCAGCAGTGTGGGCTTCGGTACGCAGTATTTT
NA TRBJ1-3 TRBV28 TRBD1 CASSPGGTGNTIYF TGTGCCAGCAGTCCAGGGGGTACTGGAAACACCATATATTTT
NA TRBJ1-5 TRBV6-1 NA CASSKGGDRVNQPQHF TGTGCCAGCAGTAAAGGGGGGGATCGTGTCAATCAGCCCCAGCATTTT
NA TRBJ2-1 TRBV9 TRBD2 CASSVGLAASNEQFF TGTGCCAGCAGCGTGGGACTAGCGGCTTCCAATGAGCAGTTCTTC
NA TRBJ2-1 TRBV7-2 TRBD2 CASSLVLAGGPTDEQFF TGTGCCAGCAGCTTAGTACTAGCGGGAGGGCCTACGGATGAGCAGTTCTTC
NA TRBJ1-1 TRBV4-1 NA CASSQDGGGQGKAFF TGCGCCAGCAGCCAAGATGGCGGGGGCCAGGGTAAAGCTTTCTTT
few TRBJ1-1 TRBV7-2 NA CASSAGRGFQAFF TGTGCCAGCAGCGCCGGACGGGGGTTCCAGGCTTTCTTT
few TRBJ1-1 TRBV28 NA CASRAGGRDTEAFF TGTGCCAGCCGTGCGGGGGGAAGAGACACTGAAGCTTTCTTT
NA TRBJ2-3 TRBV4-3 NA CASSREPPDTQYF TGCGCCAGCAGCCGCGAACCCCCAGATACGCAGTATTTT
NA TRBJ2-2 TRBV5-4 TRBD2 CASSLAGGSRELFF TGTGCCAGCAGCCTAGCGGGGGGGTCCAGGGAGCTGTTTTTT